This T cell receptor (beta chain) was documented in a study of T-cell reconstitution after alpha-beta-depleted transplantation in children. Whole-study results and caveats: Recipient T cells and thymic progenitors that survived gave rise to the high TCRbeta diversity observed at day 60 in some patients. At one year after transplant, newly produced T cells mostly accounted for T-cell counts and diversity. The origin of alpha-beta T cells about two months after transplant was reportedly several hundred expanded graft clones.

This clonotype was found many times. Its antigen is not identified. CDR1 is SGHTA, CDR2 FQGNSA, per germline. The CDR3 runs 18 residues. V shed 8 bases, J shed 0 bases, and the junction held 10 bases outside the gene matches. TCRbeta library preparation incorporated unique molecular identifiers. One entry per CDR3 protein results from TCRdb running MiXCR on the PCR reads. Of tens of thousands of distinct CDR3 sequences listed, about 7% were seen once; the top ten hold approximately 30%. The starting material was peripheral blood, obtained 60 days after TCRalphabeta/CD19-depleted stem cell transplant. The chain carries TRBV7-2 and TRBJ2-2; 12 positions agree with TRBD1. This clonotype originated in a child under two years old who had a stem cell transplant for acute myeloid leukemia, so the T cells may come from the graft donor. CDR3 residues: CASGRDRGRRSNTGELFF. The CDR3 region has the DNA TGTGCCAGCGGCCGGGACAGGGGGCGCAGATCGAACACCGGGGAGCTGTTTTTT.